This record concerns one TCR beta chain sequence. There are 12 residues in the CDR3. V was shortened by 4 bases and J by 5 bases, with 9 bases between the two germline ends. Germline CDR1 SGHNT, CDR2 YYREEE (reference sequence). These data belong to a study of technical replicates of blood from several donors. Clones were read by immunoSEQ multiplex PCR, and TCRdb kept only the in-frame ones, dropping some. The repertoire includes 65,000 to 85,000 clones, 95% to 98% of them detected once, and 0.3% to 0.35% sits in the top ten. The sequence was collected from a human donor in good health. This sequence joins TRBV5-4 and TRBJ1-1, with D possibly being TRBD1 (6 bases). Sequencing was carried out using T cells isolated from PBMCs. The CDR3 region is CASSRGGTEAFF. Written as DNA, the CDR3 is TGTGCCAGCAGCAGGGGGGGGACTGAAGCTTTCTTT. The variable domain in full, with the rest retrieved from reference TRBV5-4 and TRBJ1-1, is ETGVTQSPTHLIKTRGQQVTLRCSSQSGHNTVSWYQQALGQGPQFIFQYYREEENGRGNFPPRFSGLQFPNYSSELNVNALELDDSALYLCASSRGGTEAFFGQGTRLTVV.